This record concerns one T cell receptor (beta chain) sequence. Its antigen is unidentified. This entry is derived from a study of type 1 regulatory T cells. As for the study in general: This in vitro CD4 product, T-allo10, is enriched for Tr1 cells and alloantigen-specific.

Findings and limits, study-wide: Compared with non-type 1 regulatory T cells, type 1 regulatory T cells showed a more restricted TCR repertoire.

TCRdb reprocessed the reads via MiXCR and lists one record per CDR3 protein. The sample shows approximately 42,000 distinct CDR3 sequences, 12% of them seen only once. Germline CDR1 reads SGHRS; CDR2 reads YFSETQ. V dropped 7 bases and J dropped 4 bases, with 12 bases sitting between them. The CDR3 is made up of 13 amino acids. V usage is TRBV5-1 and J usage is TRBJ2-1; D unclear. The clonotype was recovered from a human donor in good health. The specimen sequenced was cultured non-Tr1 T cells, either the whole culture or a sorted T cell fraction (not recorded which). CDR3 nucleotide sequence: TGCGCCAGCGGGATGGATTTTTACAATGAGCAGTTCTTC. The encoded protein is CASGMDFYNEQFF.